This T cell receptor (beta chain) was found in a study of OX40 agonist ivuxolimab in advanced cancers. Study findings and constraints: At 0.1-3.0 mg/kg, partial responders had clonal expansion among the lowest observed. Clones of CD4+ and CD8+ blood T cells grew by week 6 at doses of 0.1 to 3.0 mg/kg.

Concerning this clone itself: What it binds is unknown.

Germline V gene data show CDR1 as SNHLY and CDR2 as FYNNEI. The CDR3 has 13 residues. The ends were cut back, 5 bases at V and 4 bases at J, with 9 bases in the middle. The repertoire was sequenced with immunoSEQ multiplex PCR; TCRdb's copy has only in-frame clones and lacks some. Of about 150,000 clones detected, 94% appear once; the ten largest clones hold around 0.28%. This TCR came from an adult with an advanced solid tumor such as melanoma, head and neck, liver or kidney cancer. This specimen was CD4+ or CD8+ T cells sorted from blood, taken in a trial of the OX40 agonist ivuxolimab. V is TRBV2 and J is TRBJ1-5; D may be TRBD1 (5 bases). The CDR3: CASSRDLNQPQHF. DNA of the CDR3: TGTGCCAGCAGTAGGGACCTAAATCAGCCCCAGCATTTT.